This T cell receptor beta chain was observed in a study of blood T cell repertoires in COVID-19 (dated by TCRdb to between 2020 and 2021). Notes on the research overall: Samples covering the acute and convalescent phases of COVID-19 were provided by collaborators in the United States, Italy and Spain. The prospective study material was composed of cDNA or gDNA derived from T cells, B-cell-depleted T cells, or PBMCs. Deeply sampled blood TCRbeta repertoires from subjects exposed to, actively infected with, or recovered from COVID-19 were included in the dataset. The repertoires were made available in a free public database intended to serve as a resource for research on the immune response to SARS-CoV-2. Samples were obtained from the ongoing ImmuneRACE study (first 160 participants) and from over 1,000 subjects provided by 6 global collaborators. A de-identified subject ID, COVID-19 status, age in years and sex were almost always included in the sample metadata. Where available, HLA class I and class II types were obtained from metadata supplied by the sample provider rather than from assay-based typing. Study-wide findings and limitations: Clinical and demographic metadata were provided uncurated, with the amount varying by source and participant.

Collaborating institutions collected whole blood in K2EDTA tubes following their own protocols. For TCRbeta analysis, collaborator samples were shipped as frozen whole blood, as isolated PBMCs, or as DNA extracted from either sample type. TCRbeta CDR3 regions were amplified from genomic DNA by means of the immunoSEQ Assay, a bias-controlled multiplex PCR. As for the original processing: Nucleated cell counts per sample were estimated from amplification of reference gene primers within the assay. To quantify the absolute abundance of each unique TCRbeta CDR3 rearrangement, sequence reads were collapsed and filtered. For each sample, productive Simpson clonality was calculated as the square root of Simpson's diversity index over productive rearrangements. TCRdb obtained this table from immuneACCESS and retained in-frame rearrangements with V and J assigned. These tables miss some clones; where compared with another copy, unresolved V genes account for less than half of the shortfall, and the remainder is unexplained. V and J calls and clone size are as listed in that table; D and trimming were resolved from the DNA. The sample records 200,000 to 300,000 clones, about 89% of which are singletons. The ten top clones hold approximately 2.3% of the sample.

A note on this clone: Its antigen specificity is not known. No base-level quality is on record; no much larger clone is a single base apart.

Counted from cysteine to phenylalanine, this CDR3 has 13 amino acids. The sequence is cut down to CDR3 DNA, 39 bases in frame from base 1. Based on the germline V gene, the CDR1 and CDR2 sequences are SQVTM and ANQGSEA. Trimming at the junction amounts to 7 bases on V and 8 bases on J, and the germline ends lie 15 bases apart. The V and J segments used are TRBV29-1 and TRBJ1-6; a weak D assignment points to TRBD1 (6 bases agree). The TCR comes from a woman aged 45-59 years with acute or convalescent COVID-19. The sequenced sample was peripheral blood. In nucleotide form, the sequence is TGCAGCGCTGCGGACAGACAGGATTCACCCCTCCACTTT. The encoded protein is CSAADRQDSPLHF.